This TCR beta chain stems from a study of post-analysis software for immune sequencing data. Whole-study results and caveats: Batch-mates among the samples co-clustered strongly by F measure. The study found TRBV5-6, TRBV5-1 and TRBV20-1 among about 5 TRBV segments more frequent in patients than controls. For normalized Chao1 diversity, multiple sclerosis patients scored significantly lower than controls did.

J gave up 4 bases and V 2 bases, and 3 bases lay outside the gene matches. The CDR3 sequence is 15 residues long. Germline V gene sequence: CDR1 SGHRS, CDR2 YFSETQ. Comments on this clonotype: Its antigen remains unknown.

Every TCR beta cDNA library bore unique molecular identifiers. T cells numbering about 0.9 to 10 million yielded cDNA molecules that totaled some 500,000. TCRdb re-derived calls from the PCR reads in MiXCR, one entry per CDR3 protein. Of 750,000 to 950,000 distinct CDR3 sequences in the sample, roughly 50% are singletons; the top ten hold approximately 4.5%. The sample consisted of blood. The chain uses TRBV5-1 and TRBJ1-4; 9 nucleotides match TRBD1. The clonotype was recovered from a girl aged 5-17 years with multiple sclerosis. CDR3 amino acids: CASSLRTGDNEKLFF. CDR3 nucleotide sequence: TGCGCCAGCAGCTTACGGACAGGGGATAATGAAAAACTGTTTTTT.